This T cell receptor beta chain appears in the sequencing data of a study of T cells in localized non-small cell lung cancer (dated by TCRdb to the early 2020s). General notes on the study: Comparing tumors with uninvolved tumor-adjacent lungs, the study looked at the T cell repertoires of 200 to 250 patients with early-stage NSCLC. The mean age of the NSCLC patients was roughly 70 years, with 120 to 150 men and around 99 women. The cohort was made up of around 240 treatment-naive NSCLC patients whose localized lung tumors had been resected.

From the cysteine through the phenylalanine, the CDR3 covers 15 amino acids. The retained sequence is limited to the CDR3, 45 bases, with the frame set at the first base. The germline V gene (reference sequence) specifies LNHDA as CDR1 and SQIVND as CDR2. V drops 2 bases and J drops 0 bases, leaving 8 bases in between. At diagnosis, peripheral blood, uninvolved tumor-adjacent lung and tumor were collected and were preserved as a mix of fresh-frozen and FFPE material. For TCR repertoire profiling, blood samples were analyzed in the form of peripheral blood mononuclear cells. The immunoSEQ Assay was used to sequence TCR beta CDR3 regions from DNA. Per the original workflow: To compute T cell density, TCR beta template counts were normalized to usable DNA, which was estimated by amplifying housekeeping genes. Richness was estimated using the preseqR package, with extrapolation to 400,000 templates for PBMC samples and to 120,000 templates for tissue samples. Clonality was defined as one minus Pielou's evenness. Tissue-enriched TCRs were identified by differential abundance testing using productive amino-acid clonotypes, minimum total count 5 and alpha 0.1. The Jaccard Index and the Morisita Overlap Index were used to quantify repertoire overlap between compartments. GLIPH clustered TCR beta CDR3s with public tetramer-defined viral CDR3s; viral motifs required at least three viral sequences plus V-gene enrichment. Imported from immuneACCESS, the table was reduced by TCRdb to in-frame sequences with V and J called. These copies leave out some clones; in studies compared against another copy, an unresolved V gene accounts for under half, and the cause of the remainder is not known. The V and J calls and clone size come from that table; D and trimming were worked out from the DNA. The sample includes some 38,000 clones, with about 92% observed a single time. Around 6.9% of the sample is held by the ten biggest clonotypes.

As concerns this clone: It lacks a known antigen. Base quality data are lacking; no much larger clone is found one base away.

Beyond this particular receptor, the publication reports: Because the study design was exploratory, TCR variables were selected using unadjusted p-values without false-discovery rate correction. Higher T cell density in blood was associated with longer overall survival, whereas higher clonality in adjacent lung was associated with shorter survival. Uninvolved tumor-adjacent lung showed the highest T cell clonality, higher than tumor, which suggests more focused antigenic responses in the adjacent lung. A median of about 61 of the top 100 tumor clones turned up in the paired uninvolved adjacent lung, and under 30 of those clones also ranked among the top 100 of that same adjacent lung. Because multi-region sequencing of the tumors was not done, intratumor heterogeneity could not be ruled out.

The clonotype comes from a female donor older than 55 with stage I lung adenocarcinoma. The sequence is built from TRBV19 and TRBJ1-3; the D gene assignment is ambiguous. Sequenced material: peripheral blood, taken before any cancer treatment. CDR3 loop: CASSIQAYSGNTIYF. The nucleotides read TGTGCCAGTAGTATACAGGCGTACTCTGGAAACACCATATATTTT.